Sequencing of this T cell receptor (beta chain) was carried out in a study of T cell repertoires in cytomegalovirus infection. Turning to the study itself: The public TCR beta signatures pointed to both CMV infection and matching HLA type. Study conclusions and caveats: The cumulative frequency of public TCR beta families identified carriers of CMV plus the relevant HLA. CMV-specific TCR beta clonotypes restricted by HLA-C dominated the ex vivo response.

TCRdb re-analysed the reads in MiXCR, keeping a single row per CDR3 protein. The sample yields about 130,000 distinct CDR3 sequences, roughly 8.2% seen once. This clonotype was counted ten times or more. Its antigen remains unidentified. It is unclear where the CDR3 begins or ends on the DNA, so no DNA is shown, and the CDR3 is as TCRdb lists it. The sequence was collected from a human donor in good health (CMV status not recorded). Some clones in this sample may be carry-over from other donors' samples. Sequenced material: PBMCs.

The CDR3 sequence: CASILDRVGDTQYF. The chain couples TRBV2 to TRBJ2-3; the table's D call of TRBD1 was not tested on the DNA. The length of the CDR3 is 14 amino acids, counting both ends. Germline assignment: CDR1 SNHLY and CDR2 FYNNEI.